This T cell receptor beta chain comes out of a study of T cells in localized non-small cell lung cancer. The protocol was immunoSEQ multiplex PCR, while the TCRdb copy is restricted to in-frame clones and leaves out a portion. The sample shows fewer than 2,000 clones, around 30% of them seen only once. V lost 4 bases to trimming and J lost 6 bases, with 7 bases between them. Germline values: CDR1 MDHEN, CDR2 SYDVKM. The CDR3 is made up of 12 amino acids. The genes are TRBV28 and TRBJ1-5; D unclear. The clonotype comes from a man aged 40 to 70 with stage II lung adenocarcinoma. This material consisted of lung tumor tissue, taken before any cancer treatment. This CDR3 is CASSSGSQPQHF. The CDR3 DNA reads TGTGCCAGCAGTTCGGGAAGTCAGCCCCAGCATTTT.